This T cell receptor (beta chain) was obtained from a study of blood T cell repertoires in COVID-19. About the research overall: Spain, Italy and the United States supplied samples that represented acute and convalescent COVID-19. Sources were T cells, B-cell-depleted T cells, or PBMCs; the material itself was cDNA or gDNA.

Germline V lookup: CDR1 SGHVS, CDR2 FNYEAQ. The CDR3 extends over 13 amino acids. V was cut by 1 base and J by 10 bases, with 8 bases left in between. Profiling relied on immunoSEQ multiplex PCR, and the TCRdb table lists in-frame clones only, not all of them. The sample carries roughly 250,000 clones, 85% recorded once. The rearrangement joins TRBV7-6 to TRBJ1-6, with D unresolved. The sequence was obtained from a man in his forties or fifties with acute or convalescent COVID-19. Material for sequencing was peripheral blood. The CDR3, as DNA: TGTGCCAGCAGCTTAGGGGCGGGCTCACCCCTCCACTTT. Its protein product is CASSLGAGSPLHF.